This entry lists 26 T cell receptor beta chains sequenced from one sample in a study of CD8 T cells in Susac syndrome. The RNA input was about 0.5 to 1 ug, and it was reverse transcribed with random hexamers. A single record per CDR3 protein comes from TCRdb applying MiXCR to the immunoSEQ multiplex PCR reads. Counted here are roughly 140,000 distinct CDR3 sequences, roughly 94% occurring once; the ten biggest clones make up about 0.21%. Specimen: CD8+ T cells from PBMCs. These receptors were collected from a human donor with multiple sclerosis.

The V gene is TRBV27, the J gene TRBJ1-4, with D unclear. Trimming took off 6 bases at V and 5 bases at J, with 4 bases between the two ends. Germline assignment: CDR1 MNHEY and CDR2 SMNVEV (reference sequence). The CDR3 has 11 residues. CDR3 nucleotide sequence: TGTGCCAGCAGAAGAAATGAAAAACTGTTTTTT. Its protein product is CASRRNEKLFF.

This chain connects TRBV5-1 to TRBJ1-2, with a tentative D call TRBD1 (6 bases). The germline gives CDR1 SGHRS, CDR2 YFSETQ. The ends were cut back, 4 bases at V and 8 bases at J, with 12 bases in the middle. This CDR3 region has 12 residues. The chain's CDR3 is CASSPRGVGYTF. The CDR3 DNA follows: TGCGCCAGCAGCCCGAGGGGGGTCGGCTACACCTTC.

The V call is TRBV9, the J call TRBJ1-2; no clear D gene. In germline, CDR1 is SGDLS, CDR2 YYNGEE. V dropped 3 bases and J dropped 4 bases, with 7 bases sitting between them. The length of the CDR3 is 12 residues. The CDR3 region has the DNA TGTGCCAGCAGCGAGCCTGGCTATGGCTACACCTTC. This encodes CASSEPGYGYTF.

This sequence joins TRBV9 and TRBJ1-2, with 8 nucleotides matching TRBD1. From germline, CDR1 is SGDLS and CDR2 YYNGEE. The CDR3 sequence is 15 residues long. J was trimmed by 4 bases and V by 3 bases; bases with no gene match: 8. The DNA for the CDR3 is TGTGCCAGCAGCGGAGGGACAGGACCCTTCTATGGCTACACCTTC. This gives the protein CASSGGTGPFYGYTF. The whole variable domain, filled in from reference TRBV9 and TRBJ1-2, reads DSGVTQTPKHLITATGQRVTLRCSPRSGDLSVYWYQQSLDQGLQFLIQYYNGEERAKGNILERFSAQQFPDLHSELNLSSLELGDSALYFCASSGGTGPFYGYTFGSGTRLTVV.

This rearrangement joins TRBV27 to TRBJ2-7, with TRBD1 identical over 8 bases. CDR1 MNHEY and CDR2 SMNVEV come from the germline V gene (reference sequence). CDR3 length equals 16 residues. The junction had 14 bases not matched to a gene; V was cut back by 5 bases and J by 5 bases. CDR3 bases: TGTGCCAGCAGTCCCTCAGGGGGCGAGGTGGGTGACGAGCAGTACTTC. Translated: CASSPSGGEVGDEQYF.

The chain has TRBV19 and TRBJ2-7; 7 nucleotides line up with TRBD1. Germline V gene data show CDR1 as LNHDA and CDR2 as SQIVND (reference sequence). The length of the CDR3 is 16 residues. The junction had 10 bases not matched to a gene; V was cut back by 3 bases and J by 2 bases. The CDR3 here is CASSIYFSGTAYEQYF. For the CDR3, the DNA is TGTGCCAGTAGTATCTATTTCTCCGGGACAGCCTACGAGCAGTACTTC.

This rearrangement joins TRBV29-1 to TRBJ2-3, with D perhaps matching TRBD2 (6 bases). The germline V gene encodes CDR1 SQVTM and CDR2 ANQGSEA. The CDR3 loop spans 15 amino acids. The V gene lost 3 bases and the J gene lost 2 bases, with 15 bases spanning the gap. The CDR3 nucleotides are TGCAGCGTTGACCCGCTCGGCGGGGTCACAGATACGCAGTATTTT. It translates to CSVDPLGGVTDTQYF.

The chain is built from TRBV28 and TRBJ2-7; D is perhaps TRBD2 (5 bases). Germline V lookup: CDR1 MDHEN, CDR2 SYDVKM. The V end was cut by 4 bases, the J end by 6 bases, with 16 bases between. CDR3 length: 14 amino acids. CDR3 coding DNA: TGTGCCAGCAGTTCCCGGGGTAGTCGGGGCGAGCAGTACTTC. Residues: CASSSRGSRGEQYF. Drawing the rest from reference TRBV28 and TRBJ2-7, the complete variable domain is DVKVTQSSRYLVKRTGEKVFLECVQDMDHENMFWYRQDPGLGLRLIYFSYDVKMKEKGDIPEGYSVSREKKERFSLILESASTNQTSMYLCASSSRGSRGEQYFGPGTRLTVT.

This clonotype was seen a single time. The chain carries TRBV7-2 and TRBJ1-1; TRBD1 agrees at 9 bases. Per germline, CDR1 SGHTA and CDR2 FQGNSA. V was clipped by 2 bases and J by 8 bases; unmatched bases: 15. The CDR3 runs to 17 residues. CDR3 DNA: TGTGCCAGCAGCTTATGGGGGACAGGGTGGGCACTGGGGGAAGCTTTCTTT. This gives the protein CASSLWGTGWALGEAFF.

The chain carries TRBV6-2 or TRBV6-3 and TRBJ2-1; D remains unclear. The CDR3 length is 13 residues. Germline CDR1 and CDR2: MNHEY and SVGEGT. The germline V and J ends were trimmed by 4 bases and 6 bases, with 10 bases remaining between them. The CDR3 protein is CASSSLRTNEQFF. The CDR3 region has the DNA TGTGCCAGCAGTTCTCTCCGGACCAATGAGCAGTTCTTC.

As DNA, the CDR3 is TGTGCCAGCAGTGAATATTCGGGACAGGGGAACGAGCAGTACTTC. This translates into CASSEYSGQGNEQYF. The genes are TRBV25-1 and TRBJ2-7; TRBD1 aligns across 10 bases. The CDR3 contains 15 residues. V trimming: 0 bases; J trimming: 5 bases; junction bases outside the gene matches: 4. Per the germline V gene, CDR1 is MGHDK and CDR2 is SYGVNS.

This chain joins TRBV30 and TRBJ2-5, with 7 bases that match TRBD1. This CDR3 has 15 amino acids. Germline CDR1 and CDR2: GTSNPN and SVGIG (reference sequence). After removal of 5 bases from V and 1 base from J, the junction contained 10 bases not matched to a gene. DNA for the CDR3: TGTGCCTGGGGGCAGGAACAGGGGCCCCAAGAGACCCAGTACTTC. It is translated as CAWGQEQGPQETQYF.

This chain connects TRBV13 to TRBJ2-7, with 10 positions matching TRBD1. The germline V gene has CDR1 PRHDT and CDR2 FYEKMQ (reference sequence). V shed 5 bases, J shed 1 base, and the junction held 5 bases outside the gene matches. The CDR3 spans 15 residues. The CDR3 spells CASSLRGQGSYEQYF. CDR3 bases: TGTGCCAGCAGCCTACGGGGACAGGGGTCCTACGAGCAGTACTTC. Full variable domain (outside the CDR3, taken from reference TRBV13 and TRBJ2-7): AAGVIQSPRHLIKEKRETATLKCYPIPRHDTVYWYQQGPGQDPQFLISFYEKMQSDKGSIPDRFSAQQFSDYHSELNMSSLELGDSALYFCASSLRGQGSYEQYFGPGTRLTVT.

The genes are TRBV5-6 and TRBJ2-7; D tentatively fits TRBD1 or TRBD2 (5 bases each). Trimming pared 3 bases from V and 6 bases from J, leaving 19 bases between. This CDR3 contains 15 residues. Germline V gene sequence: CDR1 SGHDT, CDR2 YYEEEE. CDR3 in amino acids: CASSSTRDLRLEQYF. In DNA, the CDR3 is TGTGCCAGCAGCTCTACTCGGGACCTACGACTCGAGCAGTACTTC.

This sequence joins TRBV20-1 and TRBJ2-3; D is uncertain. The CDR3 loop spans 15 amino acids. CDR1 is DFQATT and CDR2 is SNEGSKA in the germline V gene (reference sequence). V was shortened by 1 base and J by 6 bases, with 17 bases between the two germline ends. CDR3: CSARANSPARDTQYF. DNA of the CDR3: TGCAGTGCTAGAGCAAATAGCCCAGCCAGGGATACGCAGTATTTT.

The chain combines TRBV5-4 with TRBJ2-5; D is unresolved. Trimming stripped 0 bases from V and 4 bases from J, with 13 bases between. The CDR3 is 15 amino acids. Germline loops: CDR1 SGHNT, CDR2 YYREEE (reference sequence). CDR3 nucleotide sequence: TGTGCCAGCAGCTTGGGGCAAAGCTCGGGAGAGACCCAGTACTTC. Translated: CASSLGQSSGETQYF. The whole variable domain, remainder taken from reference TRBV5-4 and TRBJ2-5, is ETGVTQSPTHLIKTRGQQVTLRCSSQSGHNTVSWYQQALGQGPQFIFQYYREEENGRGNFPPRFSGLQFPNYSSELNVNALELDDSALYLCASSLGQSSGETQYFGPGTRLLVL.

The chain carries TRBV2 and TRBJ2-7; unclear D gene. Trimming stripped 3 bases from V and 6 bases from J, with 9 bases between. There are 12 residues in the CDR3. In germline, CDR1 is SNHLY, CDR2 FYNNEI. The CDR3 loop reads CASSDRRPEQYF. DNA of the CDR3: TGTGCCAGCAGTGATCGCCGCCCCGAGCAGTACTTC.

The chain links TRBV9 to TRBJ1-5, with TRBD1 matching 8 bases. Per the germline V gene, CDR1 is SGDLS and CDR2 is YYNGEE. The CDR3 is made up of 13 amino acids. Trimming cost V 0 bases and J 10 bases; bases outside gene matches: 3. The CDR3 region is CASSVGDRPPQHF. In nucleotides, the CDR3 is TGTGCCAGCAGCGTAGGGGACAGGCCACCCCAGCATTTT.

The rearrangement links TRBV13 to TRBJ2-5; possible D gene TRBD1, 5 bases. This CDR3 spans 12 amino acids. Germline CDR1 and CDR2: PRHDT and FYEKMQ (reference sequence). V was pared by 1 base and J by 8 bases, with 8 bases between. DNA of the CDR3: TGTGCCAGCAGCTTAGATCAGGGAACCCAGTACTTC. Protein product: CASSLDQGTQYF.

This rearrangement joins TRBV30 to TRBJ1-1; the D is unclear. The ends were cut back, 4 bases at V and 1 base at J, with 7 bases in the middle. Germline-derived CDR1 and CDR2 are GTSNPN and SVGIG (reference sequence). The CDR3 length is 12 residues. The CDR3 reads CAWNWENTEAFF. The CDR3, as DNA: TGTGCCTGGAACTGGGAGAACACTGAAGCTTTCTTT.

The rearrangement joins TRBV5-1 to TRBJ2-1; D unclear. Germline V gene lookup returns CDR1 SGHRS and CDR2 YFSETQ. The ends were cut back, 0 bases at V and 4 bases at J, with 8 bases in the middle. The CDR3 contains 14 residues. The CDR3 DNA follows: TGCGCCAGCAGCTTGGAAGTCTTGTACAATGAGCAGTTCTTC. It encodes CASSLEVLYNEQFF.

This chain links TRBV20-1 with TRBJ2-7, with D possibly being TRBD1 (6 bases). The CDR3 totals 15 residues. The germline CDR1 and CDR2 sequences are DFQATT and SNEGSKA (reference sequence). Trimming took off 0 bases at V and 5 bases at J, with 17 bases between the two ends. The CDR3 protein is CSAREGHLPIHEQYF. CDR3 sequence (DNA): TGCAGTGCTAGAGAGGGACATTTGCCCATCCACGAGCAGTACTTC.

The rearrangement joins TRBV30 to TRBJ2-2, with D possibly TRBD2 on 6 matching bases. The V gene's germline CDR1 is GTSNPN and CDR2 SVGIG (reference sequence). Trimming removed 3 bases from V and 5 bases from J, with 10 bases in between. The CDR3 consists of 13 residues. CDR3 sequence (DNA): TGTGCCTGGAGGCCCGGAGGGACCGGGGAGCTGTTTTTT. It translates to CAWRPGGTGELFF.

This clonotype was detected only a few times. This sequence joins TRBV7-9 and TRBJ2-7; TRBD1 matches at 8 bases. The CDR3 runs 15 residues. Trimming cost V 4 bases and J 0 bases; bases outside gene matches: 5. Germline lookup yields CDR1 SEHNR and CDR2 FQNEAQ (reference sequence). The CDR3 coding sequence is TGTGCCAGCAGCTCCCGGGACAGGTCCTCCTACGAGCAGTACTTC. Encoded protein: CASSSRDRSSYEQYF.

This clonotype was seen only once. The V call is TRBV2, the J call TRBJ1-2, with D uncertain. Deletions cut 7 bases from V and 7 bases from J, with 22 bases between. Germline V gene data show CDR1 as SNHLY and CDR2 as FYNNEI. The CDR3 contains 15 residues. This CDR3 is CASIGSTRKAIGYTF. CDR3 sequence (DNA): TGTGCCAGCATCGGATCTACCCGCAAGGCAATTGGCTACACCTTC. The variable domain in full, completed from reference TRBV2 and TRBJ1-2, reads EPEVTQTPSHQVTQMGQEVILRCVPISNHLYFYWYRQILGQKVEFLVSFYNNEISEKSEIFDDQFSVERPDGSNFTLKIRSTKLEDSAMYFCASIGSTRKAIGYTFGSGTRLTVV.

This sequence joins TRBV4-1 and TRBJ2-2; no firm D call. The CDR3 is 14 amino acids. The V gene's germline CDR1 is MGHRA and CDR2 YSYEKL. V lost 0 bases to trimming and J lost 7 bases, with 9 bases between them. The CDR3 nucleotides read TGCGCCAGCAGCCAAGAAGGGTTCGGCGGGGAGCTGTTTTTT. Encoded protein: CASSQEGFGGELFF.